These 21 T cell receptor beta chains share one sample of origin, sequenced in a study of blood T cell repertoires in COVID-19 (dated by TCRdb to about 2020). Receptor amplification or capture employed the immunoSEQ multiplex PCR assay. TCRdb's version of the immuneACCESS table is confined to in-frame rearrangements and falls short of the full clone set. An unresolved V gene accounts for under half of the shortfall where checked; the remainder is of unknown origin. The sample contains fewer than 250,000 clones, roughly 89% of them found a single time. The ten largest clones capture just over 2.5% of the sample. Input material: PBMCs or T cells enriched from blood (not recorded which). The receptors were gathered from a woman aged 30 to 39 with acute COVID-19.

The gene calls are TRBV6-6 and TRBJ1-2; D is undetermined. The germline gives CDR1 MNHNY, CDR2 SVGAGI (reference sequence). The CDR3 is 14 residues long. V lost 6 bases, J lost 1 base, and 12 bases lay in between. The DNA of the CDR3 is TGTGCCAGCAGCATAGTCCAGCGTAACTATGGCTACACCTTC. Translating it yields CASSIVQRNYGYTF.

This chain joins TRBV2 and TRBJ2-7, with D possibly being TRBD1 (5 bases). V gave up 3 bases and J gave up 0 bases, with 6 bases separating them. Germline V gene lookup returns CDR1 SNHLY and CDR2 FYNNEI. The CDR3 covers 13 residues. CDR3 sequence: CASSEGLSYEQYF. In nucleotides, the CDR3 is TGTGCCAGCAGTGAGGGGCTCTCCTACGAGCAGTACTTC.

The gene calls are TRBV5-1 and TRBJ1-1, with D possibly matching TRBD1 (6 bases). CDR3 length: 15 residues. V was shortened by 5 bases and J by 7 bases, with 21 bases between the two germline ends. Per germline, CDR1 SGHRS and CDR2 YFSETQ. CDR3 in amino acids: CASRQGWNSADEAFF. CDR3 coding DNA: TGCGCCAGCAGACAGGGATGGAATTCGGCAGATGAAGCTTTCTTT. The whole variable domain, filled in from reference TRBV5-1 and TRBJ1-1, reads KAGVTQTPRYLIKTRGQQVTLSCSPISGHRSVSWYQQTPGQGLQFLFEYFSETQRNKGNFPGRFSGRQFSNSRSEMNVSTLELGDSALYLCASRQGWNSADEAFFGQGTRLTVV.

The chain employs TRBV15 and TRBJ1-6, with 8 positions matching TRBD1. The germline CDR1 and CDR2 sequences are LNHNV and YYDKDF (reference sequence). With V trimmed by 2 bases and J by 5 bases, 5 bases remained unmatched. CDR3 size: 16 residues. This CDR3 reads CATSRYRGNDNSPLHF. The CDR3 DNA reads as TGTGCCACCAGCAGATACAGGGGGAACGATAATTCACCCCTCCACTTT. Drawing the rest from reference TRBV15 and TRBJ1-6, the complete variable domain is DAMVIQNPRYQVTQFGKPVTLSCSQTLNHNVMYWYQQKSSQAPKLLFHYYDKDFNNEADTPDNFQSRRPNTSFCFLDIRSPGLGDTAMYLCATSRYRGNDNSPLHFGNGTRLTVT.

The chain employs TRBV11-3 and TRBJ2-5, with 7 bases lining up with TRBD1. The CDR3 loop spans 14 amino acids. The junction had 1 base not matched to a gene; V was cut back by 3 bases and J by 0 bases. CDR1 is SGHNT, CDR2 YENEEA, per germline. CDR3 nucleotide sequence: TGTGCCAGCAGCTTTGGGACAGACCAAGAGACCCAGTACTTC. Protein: CASSFGTDQETQYF. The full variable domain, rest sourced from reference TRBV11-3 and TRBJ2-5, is EAGVVQSPRYKIIEKKQPVAFWCNPISGHNTLYWYLQNLGQGPELLIRYENEEAVDDSQLPKDRFSAERLKGVDSTLKIQPAELGDSAVYLCASSFGTDQETQYFGPGTRLLVL.

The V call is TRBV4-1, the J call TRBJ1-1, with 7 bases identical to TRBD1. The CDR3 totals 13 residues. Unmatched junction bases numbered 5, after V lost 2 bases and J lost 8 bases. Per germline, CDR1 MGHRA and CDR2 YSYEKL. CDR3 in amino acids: CASSQSTGNEAFF. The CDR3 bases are TGCGCCAGCAGCCAATCGACAGGGAACGAAGCTTTCTTT.

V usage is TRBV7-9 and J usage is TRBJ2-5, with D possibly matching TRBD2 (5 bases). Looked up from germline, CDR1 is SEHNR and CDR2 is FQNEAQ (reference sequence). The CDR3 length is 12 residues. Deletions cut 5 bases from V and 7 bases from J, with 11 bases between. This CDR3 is CASSPRVATQYF. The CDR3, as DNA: TGTGCCAGCAGCCCGCGGGTGGCGACCCAGTACTTC.

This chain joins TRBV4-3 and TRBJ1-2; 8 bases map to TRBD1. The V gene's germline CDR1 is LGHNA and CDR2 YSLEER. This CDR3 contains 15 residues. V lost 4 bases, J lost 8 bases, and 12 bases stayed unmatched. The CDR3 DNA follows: TGCGCCAGCAGCCTTTTCAACAGGGGGACGGGCGGCTACACCTTC. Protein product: CASSLFNRGTGGYTF.

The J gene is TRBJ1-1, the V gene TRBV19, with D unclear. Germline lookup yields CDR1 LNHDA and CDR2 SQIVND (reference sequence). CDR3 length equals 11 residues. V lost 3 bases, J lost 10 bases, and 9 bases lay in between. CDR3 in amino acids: CASSIGGGAFF. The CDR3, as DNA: TGTGCCAGTAGTATCGGCGGCGGAGCTTTCTTT.

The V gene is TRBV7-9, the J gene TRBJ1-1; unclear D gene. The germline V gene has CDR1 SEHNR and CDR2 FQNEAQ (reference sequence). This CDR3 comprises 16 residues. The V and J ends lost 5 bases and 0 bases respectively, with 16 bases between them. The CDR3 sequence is CASSEGLPKMNTEAFF. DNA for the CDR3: TGTGCCAGCAGCGAGGGTCTACCGAAAATGAACACTGAAGCTTTCTTT.

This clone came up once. The CDR3 sequence: CAISESVVGPNPFF. CDR3 sequence (DNA): TGTGCCATCAGTGAGTCTGTAGTGGGGCCTAATCCTTTCTTT. The genes are TRBV10-3 and TRBJ1-1; D is perhaps TRBD1 (5 bases). This CDR3 contains 14 residues. CDR1 is ENHRY, CDR2 SYGVKD, per germline. Trimming shortened V by 0 bases and J by 12 bases, and 17 bases separated the two germline ends.

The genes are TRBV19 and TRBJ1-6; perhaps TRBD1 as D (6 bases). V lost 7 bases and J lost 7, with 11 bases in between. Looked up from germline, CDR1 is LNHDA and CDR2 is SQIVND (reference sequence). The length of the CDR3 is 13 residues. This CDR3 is CASNQGFNSPLHF. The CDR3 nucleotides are TGTGCCAGTAACCAGGGGTTCAATTCACCCCTCCACTTT.

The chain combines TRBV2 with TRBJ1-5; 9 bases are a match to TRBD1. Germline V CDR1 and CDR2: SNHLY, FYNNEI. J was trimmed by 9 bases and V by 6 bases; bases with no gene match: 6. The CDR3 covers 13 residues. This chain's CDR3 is CASSGQGRGPQHF. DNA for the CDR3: TGTGCCAGCAGCGGACAGGGGAGAGGGCCCCAGCATTTT.

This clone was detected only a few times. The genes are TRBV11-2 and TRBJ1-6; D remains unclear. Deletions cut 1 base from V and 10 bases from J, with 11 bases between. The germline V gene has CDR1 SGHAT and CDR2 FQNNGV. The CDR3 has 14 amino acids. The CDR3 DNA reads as TGTGCCAGCAGCTTAGGGCAGACTCAGTCACCCCTCCACTTT. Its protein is CASSLGQTQSPLHF.

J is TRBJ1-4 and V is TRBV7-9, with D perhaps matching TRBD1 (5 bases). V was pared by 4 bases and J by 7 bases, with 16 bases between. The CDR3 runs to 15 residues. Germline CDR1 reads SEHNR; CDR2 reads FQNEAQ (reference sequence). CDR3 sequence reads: CASSSSGRVGEKLFF. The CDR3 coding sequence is TGTGCCAGCAGCTCCTCCGGCAGGGTGGGTGAAAAACTGTTTTTT.

Written as DNA, the CDR3 is TGTGCCAGCAGTGAGAGGGCGGCTCAGCCCCAGCATTTT. Translation: CASSERAAQPQHF. The chain has TRBV6-4 and TRBJ1-5; D gene unclear. CDR3 length: 13 amino acids. V was clipped by 3 bases and J by 6 bases, with 9 bases between them. In germline, CDR1 is MRHNA, CDR2 SNTAGT.

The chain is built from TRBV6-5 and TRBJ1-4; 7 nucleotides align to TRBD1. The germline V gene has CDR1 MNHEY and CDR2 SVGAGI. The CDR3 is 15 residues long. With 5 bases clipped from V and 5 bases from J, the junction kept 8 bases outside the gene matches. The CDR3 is CASSRQGLGNEKLFF. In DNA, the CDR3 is TGTGCCAGCAGTCGACAGGGATTGGGCAATGAAAAACTGTTTTTT.

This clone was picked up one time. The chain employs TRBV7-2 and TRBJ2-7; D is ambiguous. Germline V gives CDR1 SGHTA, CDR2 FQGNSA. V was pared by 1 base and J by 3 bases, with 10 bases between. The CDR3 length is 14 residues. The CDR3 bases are TGTGCCAGCAGCTTAGATCGAGGCCACTACGAGCAGTACTTC. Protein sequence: CASSLDRGHYEQYF. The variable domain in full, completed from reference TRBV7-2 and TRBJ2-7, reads GAGVSQSPSNKVTEKGKDVELRCDPISGHTALYWYRQSLGQGLEFLIYFQGNSAPDKSGLPSDRFSAERTGGSVSTLTIQRTQQEDSAVYLCASSLDRGHYEQYFGPGTRLTVT.

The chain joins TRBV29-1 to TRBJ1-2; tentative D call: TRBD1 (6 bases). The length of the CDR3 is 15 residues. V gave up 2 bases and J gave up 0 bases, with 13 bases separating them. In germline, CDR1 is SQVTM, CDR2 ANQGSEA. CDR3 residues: CSVERGGRPNYGYTF. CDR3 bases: TGCAGCGTTGAAAGGGGGGGTAGGCCTAACTATGGCTACACCTTC.

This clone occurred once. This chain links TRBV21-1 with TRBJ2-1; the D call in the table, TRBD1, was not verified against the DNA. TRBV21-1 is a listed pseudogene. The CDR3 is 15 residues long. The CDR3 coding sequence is TGTGCCAGCAGCACCCTACGACAGGTCGACAATGAGCAGTTCTTC. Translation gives CASSTLRQVDNEQFF.

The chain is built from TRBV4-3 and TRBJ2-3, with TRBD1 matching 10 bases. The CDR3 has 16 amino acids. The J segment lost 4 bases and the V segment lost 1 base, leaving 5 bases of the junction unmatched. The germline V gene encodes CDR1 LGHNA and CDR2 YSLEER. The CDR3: CASSQGIGTGADTQYF. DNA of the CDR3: TGCGCCAGCAGCCAAGGTATCGGGACAGGGGCAGATACGCAGTATTTT.